The sequence of this TCR beta chain was determined in a study of T cells in Graves' hyperthyroidism and ophthalmopathy (dated by TCRdb to about 2019). Describing the broader study: Peripheral blood was collected at initial diagnosis, before any treatment. Following sampling, methimazole starting at 30 mg daily was given to hyperthyroidism patients, and high-dose intravenous methylprednisolone was given to ophthalmopathy patients. The approximately 90 discovery patients were divided at random into training and test sets in a 7:3 ratio. According to the paper, TCR Vbeta CDR3 sequencing was carried out on over 130 peripheral blood samples, which came from fewer than 50 ophthalmopathy, under 80 hyperthyroidism and roughly 17 progressor patients. To identify TCR V-J signatures that set the groups apart, the researchers used a discovery cohort of about a hundred patients, made up of some 41 with Graves' ophthalmopathy and 57 with stable Graves' hyperthyroidism. An independent validation cohort of around 19 hyperthyroidism patients and about 15 patients who later progressed to ophthalmopathy tested prospective prediction of ophthalmopathy. The study also compared thyroid tissue and blood T-cell repertoires from roughly six Graves' hyperthyroidism patients.

Trimming accounts for 6 bases at V and 3 bases at J, while the number of junction bases matched to no gene is 8. Its CDR3 holds 15 amino acids, cysteine through phenylalanine. The CDR3 DNA has 45 bases and is translated from base 1. CDR1 and CDR2, per the germline V gene (reference sequence), are SEHNR and FQNEAQ. The TCR beta CDR3 regions were amplified from the RNA transcripts. The TCR CDR3 was subjected to a first round of RT-PCR using the HTBI primer set and the Qiagen OneStep RT-PCR kit. Libraries were constructed in a second round of multiplex PCR, after which size selection and purification were performed. Sequencing of the libraries was done on an Illumina HiSeq2000 using paired-end 100 bp reads. Processing in the source paper ran as follows. Raw data were processed with SOAPnuke, discarding reads with adapters, uncalled bases, mean Phred below 15, or no exact constant-primer or identifier match. High-quality paired reads were merged with COPE v1.2.5, and unique nucleotide sequences were defined as clonotypes. Clonotypes were aligned to IMGT TRBV, TRBD and TRBJ reference segments using MiTCR v1.1. The analysis was restricted to V-J combinations with a frequency above 0.0001, which together covered 99% to 99.2% of the repertoires. The TCS score was defined as the ratio of F50 (clonal expansion) to E x V (chaos), calculated using BLOSUM62-based TCRdist between CDR3 peptides within each V-J. Welch's t-statistics and random forest reduced some 510 V-J features to 13, which were used in a naive Bayes classifier (R e1071). The similarity between thyroid and blood repertoires was quantified using the Morisita-Horn index. In TCRdb, the public reads were trimmed at Q25 with fastp and aligned with MiXCR, with productive beta chains retained. Each CDR3 protein gets just one entry, which takes the most common genes and DNA from the rows behind it. In this record, the V and J calls reflect TCRdb's handling and not the investigators' own analysis. This sample lists roughly 800,000 distinct CDR3 sequences; roughly 40% were detected once. The biggest ten clones account for 8.9% of the sample.

Study-wide findings and limitations: Most expanded thyroid clonotypes (frequency above 0.001) were also found in blood, which suggests that blood repertoires may mirror thyroid immune responses. A model built on a 13 V-J signature distinguished ophthalmopathy from stable hyperthyroidism, reaching around 88% sensitivity and approximately 81% specificity in cross-validation and 80%/75% in testing. In validation, progression to ophthalmopathy was predicted by the model with 70.59% sensitivity and just over 72% specificity, a median of approximately 6.5 months before onset. Sample size was not statistically predetermined, and blinding of investigators to group allocation was not performed.

A patient counted as having stable Graves' hyperthyroidism if no progression to ophthalmopathy occurred over 18 months of follow-up. Hyperthyroidism patients were aged 18 to 65 years and newly diagnosed, with disease duration of less than 2 months. Any patient with an uncontrolled infection, another autoimmune disease, pregnancy or lactation was excluded. Clinical symptoms, serum thyroxine and TRAb, thyroid ultrasound, and orbital computed tomography formed the basis for the diagnoses. Ficoll-Paque density gradient centrifugation was used to isolate PBMCs from approximately 10 ml of fresh peripheral blood. Total RNA was extracted with Trizol reagent, and quality was checked on an Agilent 2100 Bioanalyzer. This clonotype was picked up many times. Its antigen is currently not known. No much larger clone exists at a distance of one base, and base qualities are not known.

The sequence links TRBV7-9 to TRBJ1-3, with TRBD1 identical over 7 junction bases. The TCR was taken from a man aged 18 to 30 with Graves' hyperthyroidism. The source material was blood. The bases are TGTGCCAGCAGTTCCGGACAGGCCAATGGAAACACCATATATTTT. Its translation reads: CASSSGQANGNTIYF.